This entry is about one TCR beta chain. Its antigen is currently unknown. Deletions cut 3 bases from V and 6 bases from J, with 11 bases between. The CDR3 covers 13 residues. Per the germline V gene, CDR1 is SGHAT and CDR2 is FQDESV (reference sequence). This record comes from a study of T cell responses to AZD1222 COVID-19 vaccine. Overall study findings and caveats: Per reports, nearly half of all spike-specific TCRs target regions that are unmutated in variants. CD4 TCRs linked to vaccination spanned spike, dominating at 160-218 and 743-854. Clonal diversity was possibly underestimated; the donors were predominantly white British and more often female. At baseline, just a handful of AZD1222 recipients tested seropositive.

Produced via immunoSEQ multiplex PCR; TCRdb's table is partial and in-frame only. The sample carries roughly 180,000 clones, around 86% recorded once. Sequencing was performed on peripheral blood, taken on day 0 of MenACWY control vaccination. The TCR was taken from an adult in good health. The chain combines TRBV11-1 with TRBJ1-1; no definite D call. The CDR3 region has the DNA TGTGCCAGCAGCTTGACCAGGTTCGCTGAAGCTTTCTTT. Protein: CASSLTRFAEAFF.